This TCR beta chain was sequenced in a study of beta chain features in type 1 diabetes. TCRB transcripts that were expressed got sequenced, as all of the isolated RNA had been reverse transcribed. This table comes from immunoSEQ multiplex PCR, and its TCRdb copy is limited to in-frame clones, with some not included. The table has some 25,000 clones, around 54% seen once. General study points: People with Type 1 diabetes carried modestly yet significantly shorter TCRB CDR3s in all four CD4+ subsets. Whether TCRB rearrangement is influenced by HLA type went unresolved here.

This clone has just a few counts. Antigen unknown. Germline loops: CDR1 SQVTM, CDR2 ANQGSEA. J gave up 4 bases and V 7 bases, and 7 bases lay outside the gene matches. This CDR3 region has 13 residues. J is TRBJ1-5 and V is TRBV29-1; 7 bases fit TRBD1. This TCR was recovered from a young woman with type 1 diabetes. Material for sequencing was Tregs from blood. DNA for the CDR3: TGCAGCGCCGCCGGGACAGAGAATCAGCCCCAGCATTTT. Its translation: CSAAGTENQPQHF.